This T cell receptor beta chain stems from a study of T cells in Graves' hyperthyroidism and ophthalmopathy. Study-level background: Before treatment of any kind, peripheral blood was taken at initial diagnosis.

The CDR3 loop spans 15 amino acids. Germline assignment: CDR1 SNHLY and CDR2 FYNNEI. The ends lost 6 bases at V and 7 bases at J; junction bases unmatched: 9. Ophthalmopathy cases met thresholds of Clinical Activity Score at least 3, NOSPECS grade at least 4 and duration under 3 months. TCR beta CDR3 sequences were amplified from RNA transcripts. The HTBI primer set served for first-round RT-PCR of the TCR CDR3. A single record per CDR3 protein comes from TCRdb applying MiXCR to the multiplex PCR reads. The sample yields around 35,000 distinct CDR3 sequences, around 50% seen once. The chain carries TRBV2 and TRBJ1-2, with 12 bases that match TRBD1. The sequencing sample was made of blood. This TCR derives from a man between 35 and 55 years old with Graves' ophthalmopathy. This CDR3 reads CASSPWGQGAGGYTF. CDR3 sequence (DNA): TGTGCCAGCAGCCCGTGGGGACAGGGGGCCGGTGGCTACACCTTC.